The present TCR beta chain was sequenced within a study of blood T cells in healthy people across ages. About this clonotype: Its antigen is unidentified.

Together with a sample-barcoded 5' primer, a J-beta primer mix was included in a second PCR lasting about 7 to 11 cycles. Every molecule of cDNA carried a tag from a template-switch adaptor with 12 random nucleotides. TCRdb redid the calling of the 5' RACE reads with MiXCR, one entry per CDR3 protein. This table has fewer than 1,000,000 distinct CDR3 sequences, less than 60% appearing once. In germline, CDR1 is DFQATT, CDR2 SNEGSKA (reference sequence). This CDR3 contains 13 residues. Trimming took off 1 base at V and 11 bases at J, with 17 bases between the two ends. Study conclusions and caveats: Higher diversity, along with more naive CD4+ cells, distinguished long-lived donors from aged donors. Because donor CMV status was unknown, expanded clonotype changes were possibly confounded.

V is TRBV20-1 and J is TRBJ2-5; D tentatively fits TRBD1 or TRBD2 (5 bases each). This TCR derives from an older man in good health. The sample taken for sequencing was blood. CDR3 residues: CSARAVDPGPQYF. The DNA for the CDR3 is TGCAGTGCTAGAGCCGTCGACCCGGGGCCGCAGTACTTC.